The text below deals with one T cell receptor (beta chain). Its target antigen remains unknown. No clone much larger than this one lies a single base away; base qualities are absent. This specimen belongs to a study of chemoradiotherapy in HPV16-positive cancers (dated by TCRdb to between 2022 and 2023). Context from the whole study: Using functional T-cell assays on cells from a couple of HPV16-positive patients, the researchers defined candidate HPV-specific T-cell clones and common TCR motifs. Whether T-cell immunity against the HPV oncoproteins E6 and E7 changes during chemoradiotherapy and whether survival is affected by this immunity were examined in the study. TCR repertoires from 86 patients with HPV-related cancers were then used to track the candidate HPV-specific TCRs and motifs.

Looking up the germline V gene yields CDR1 SGHRS and CDR2 YFSETQ. V lost 6 bases and J lost 5 bases, and the count of bases not matched to a germline gene is 23. The CDR3 measures 21 amino acids from cysteine to phenylalanine. Left in the record is the CDR3 DNA by itself, 63 bases read in frame from the first base. Points the paper makes about the study in general: Expansion of candidate HPV-specific clones and E7-related TCR motifs was observed in the tumor microenvironment during treatment, whereas no such expansion was observed for non-HPV-specific T cells. Among HPV16-positive patients, expansion of HPV-responsive T cells during chemoradiotherapy was associated with better recurrence-free survival. Only two HPV16-positive patients were used to derive the functional definition of HPV-specific T cells, and the survival association was reported for HPV16-positive patients.

Repertoires were sampled multiple times during chemoradiotherapy, which allowed clonal expansion in the tumor microenvironment to be followed. Preparation of the library involved the immunoSEQ multiplex PCR assay. The table was pulled from immuneACCESS by TCRdb, which kept in-frame rearrangements only. Such tables lose some clones; where checked, under half of the loss comes from unresolved V genes, and the rest has no known cause. This sample gives over 10,000 clones in total; 70% to 85% of them show up just once. The top ten clones comprise 1.4% of the sample. This receptor chain uses TRBV5-1 and TRBJ2-5, with TRBD2 identical over 15 junction bases. Sample collection was performed from a patient who underwent chemoradiotherapy. The TCR comes from a human donor with HPV-associated anogenital cancer. Read as DNA, the sequence is TGCGCCAGCATAACGGGTCGGGACGGACTAGCGGGGGGGCGGGGAGCGGAGACCCAGTACTTC. Translated, this is CASITGRDGLAGGRGAETQYF.